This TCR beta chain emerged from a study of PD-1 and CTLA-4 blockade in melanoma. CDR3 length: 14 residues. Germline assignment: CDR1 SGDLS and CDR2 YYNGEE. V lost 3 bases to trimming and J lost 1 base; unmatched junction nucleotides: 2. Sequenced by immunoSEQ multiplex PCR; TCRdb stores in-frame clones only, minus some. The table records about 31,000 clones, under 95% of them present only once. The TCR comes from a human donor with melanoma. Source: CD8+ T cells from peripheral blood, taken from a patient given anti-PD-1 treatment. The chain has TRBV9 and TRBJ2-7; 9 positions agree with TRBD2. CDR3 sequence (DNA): TGTGCCAGCAGCGCTAGCGGGAAATCCTACGAGCAGTACTTC. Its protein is CASSASGKSYEQYF. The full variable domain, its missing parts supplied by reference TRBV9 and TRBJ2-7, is DSGVTQTPKHLITATGQRVTLRCSPRSGDLSVYWYQQSLDQGLQFLIQYYNGEERAKGNILERFSAQQFPDLHSELNLSSLELGDSALYFCASSASGKSYEQYFGPGTRLTVT.